The 24 T cell receptor beta chains in this list originate from one sample, sequenced in a study of blood T cell repertoires in COVID-19. Measured with immunoSEQ multiplex PCR; TCRdb has only the in-frame clones, and not every one. This table holds around 320,000 clones, approximately 90% found once. The sample consisted of peripheral blood. All receptors derive from a man aged 18 to 29 with active or convalescent COVID-19.

The chain couples TRBV19 to TRBJ1-5; D might be TRBD1 (6 bases). Germline V CDR1 and CDR2: LNHDA, SQIVND (reference sequence). The CDR3 covers 13 residues. Trimming took off 4 bases at V and 5 bases at J, with 9 bases between the two ends. Here the CDR3 DNA reads TGTGCCAGTAGTAGGGGGCGCGATCAGCCCCAGCATTTT. It yields the protein CASSRGRDQPQHF. Together with reference TRBV19 and TRBJ1-5, the CDR3 gives the full variable domain: DGGITQSPKYLFRKEGQNVTLSCEQNLNHDAMYWYRQDPGQGLRLIYYSQIVNDFQKGDIAEGYSVSREKKESFPLTVTSAQKNPTAFYLCASSRGRDQPQHFGDGTRLSIL.

The chain couples TRBV4-1 to TRBJ2-5; 11 positions match TRBD2. V lost 3 bases and J lost 4; bases outside the gene matches: 10. This CDR3 is built from 17 residues. CDR1 MGHRA and CDR2 YSYEKL come from the germline V gene. CDR3 bases: TGCGCCAGCAGCCACGGGTTAGCGGGAGGGCCGGCAGAGACCCAGTACTTC. Its protein product is CASSHGLAGGPAETQYF.

The chain has TRBV18 and TRBJ2-2; 9 nucleotides line up with TRBD1. This CDR3 has 17 amino acids. CDR1 is KGHSH, CDR2 LQKENI, per germline. The V segment lost 3 bases and the J segment 4 bases; nucleotides outside the gene matches: 9. The CDR3 DNA reads as TGTGCCAGCTCACCCCCGGGGACAGGGTCGTTCACCGGGGAGCTGTTTTTT. Amino acid sequence: CASSPPGTGSFTGELFF.

This clone came up once. The rearrangement uses TRBV7-2 and TRBJ2-7; D is unclear. Germline V lookup: CDR1 SGHTA, CDR2 FQGNSA. This CDR3 contains 18 residues. V lost 1 base and J 0 bases, leaving 19 bases between the germline ends. The CDR3 region has the DNA TGTGCCAGCAGCTTAGTGTCCAGGTATCTCTCTCTCTCCTACGAGCAGTACTTC. As protein: CASSLVSRYLSLSYEQYF. The full variable domain, completed using reference TRBV7-2 and TRBJ2-7, is GAGVSQSPSNKVTEKGKDVELRCDPISGHTALYWYRQSLGQGLEFLIYFQGNSAPDKSGLPSDRFSAERTGGSVSTLTIQRTQQEDSAVYLCASSLVSRYLSLSYEQYFGPGTRLTVT.

The chain links TRBV12-3 or TRBV12-4 to TRBJ2-2; no firm D call. V dropped 3 bases and J dropped 6 bases, with 2 bases sitting between them. This CDR3 has 11 residues. CDR3 sequence (DNA): TGTGCCAGCAGTTTCTCCGGGGAGCTGTTTTTT. Its protein is CASSFSGELFF.

The genes are TRBV21-1 and TRBJ2-7; TRBD2, the D gene given by the table, was not confirmed from the DNA. TRBV21-1 is annotated as a pseudogene. CDR3 length equals 13 residues. The CDR3 DNA is TGTGCCAGCAGCAAAGGGGAGACCTACGAGCAGTACTTC. Protein: CASSKGETYEQYF.

The rearrangement links TRBV27 to TRBJ1-6; D unclear. The V and J ends lost 5 bases and 6 bases respectively, with 8 bases between them. Per the germline V gene, CDR1 is MNHEY and CDR2 is SMNVEV (reference sequence). CDR3 length: 13 residues. The DNA of the CDR3 is TGTGCCAGCAGTATCCTTTCTAATTCACCCCTCCACTTT. This encodes CASSILSNSPLHF.

This chain links TRBV4-1 with TRBJ2-1; 7 bases map to TRBD1. Trimming cost V 1 base and J 7 bases; bases outside gene matches: 10. The CDR3 spans 16 residues. CDR1 is MGHRA and CDR2 is YSYEKL in the germline V gene. The CDR3 bases are TGCGCCAGCAGCCAAGCCCCCCGGACAGGCCAAAATGAGCAGTTCTTC. Translation: CASSQAPRTGQNEQFF.

The V call is TRBV14, the J call TRBJ1-1, with D perhaps matching TRBD1 (5 bases). The CDR3 has 15 residues. V was trimmed by 4 bases and J by 4 bases, leaving 16 bases between them. Germline V gene sequence: CDR1 SGHDN, CDR2 FVKESK. CDR3 nucleotide sequence: TGTGCCAGCAGCCCTCGCTCCTGGGGGGGCACTGAAGCTTTCTTT. Translated: CASSPRSWGGTEAFF.

This chain links TRBV27 with TRBJ2-1; 7 positions match TRBD2. The CDR3 has 14 amino acids. J was trimmed by 4 bases and V by 2 bases; bases with no gene match: 2. The germline V gene has CDR1 MNHEY and CDR2 SMNVEV (reference sequence). CDR3 DNA sequence: TGTGCCAGCAGTTTAGCGGGAGATTACAATGAGCAGTTCTTC. It is translated as CASSLAGDYNEQFF.

The chain employs TRBV27 and TRBJ1-4; D is uncertain. V was cut by 5 bases and J by 6 bases, with 25 bases left in between. Germline CDR1 and CDR2: MNHEY and SMNVEV (reference sequence). The CDR3 sequence is 18 residues long. The CDR3 region is CASSRYAPVSPNYEKLFF. CDR3 DNA: TGTGCCAGCAGTCGTTACGCCCCTGTCAGTCCCAATTATGAAAAACTGTTTTTT.

This clone was seen once. This chain joins TRBV19 and TRBJ2-3; D perhaps matches TRBD1 (5 bases). This CDR3 region has 13 residues. Per the germline V gene, CDR1 is LNHDA and CDR2 is SQIVND (reference sequence). Trimming shortened V by 6 bases and J by 2 bases, and 9 bases separated the two germline ends. CDR3 sequence: CASRGRVTDTQYF. CDR3 bases: TGTGCCAGTAGGGGCAGGGTCACAGATACGCAGTATTTT. Supplemented by reference TRBV19 and TRBJ2-3, the full variable domain reads DGGITQSPKYLFRKEGQNVTLSCEQNLNHDAMYWYRQDPGQGLRLIYYSQIVNDFQKGDIAEGYSVSREKKESFPLTVTSAQKNPTAFYLCASRGRVTDTQYFGPGTRLTVL.

The chain links TRBV10-3 to TRBJ2-1; D might be TRBD2 (6 bases). This CDR3 has 18 amino acids. Germline lookup yields CDR1 ENHRY and CDR2 SYGVKD. Trimming took 2 bases from V and 3 from J, leaving 20 bases between them. The CDR3, as DNA: TGTGCCATCAGTGAGGGCAGCTCTCTAGCGAATGTCTACAATGAGCAGTTCTTC. It translates to CAISEGSSLANVYNEQFF.

The V gene is TRBV7-2, the J gene TRBJ1-5; the match to TRBD1 covers 8 bases. Germline trimming cut 6 bases from V and 1 base from J; bases unmatched to any gene: 8. Per the germline V gene, CDR1 is SGHTA and CDR2 is FQGNSA. This CDR3 comprises 16 residues. The CDR3 region is CASRLTGGISNQPQHF. The DNA of the CDR3 is TGTGCCAGCAGACTAACAGGGGGGATCAGCAATCAGCCCCAGCATTTT.

The chain carries TRBV19 and TRBJ1-5; 9 positions match TRBD1. The CDR3 has 15 amino acids. With 7 bases clipped from V and 5 bases from J, the junction kept 9 bases outside the gene matches. The germline gives CDR1 LNHDA, CDR2 SQIVND (reference sequence). In DNA, the CDR3 is TGTGCCAGTACCTCAACCGGGACAGGGTATCAGCCCCAGCATTTT. Amino acids: CASTSTGTGYQPQHF.

This chain links TRBV6-5 with TRBJ1-1; TRBD1 matches 9 bases. Germline V gives CDR1 MNHEY, CDR2 SVGAGI. This CDR3 is 14 amino acids long. The trim removed 7 bases at V and 2 bases at J, leaving 5 bases unmatched. As DNA, the CDR3 is TGTGCCAGCATCGTACAGGGGGCTAACACTGAAGCTTTCTTT. Amino acid sequence: CASIVQGANTEAFF.

V is TRBV7-9 and J is TRBJ2-2, with a tentative D call TRBD2 (6 bases). Germline assignment: CDR1 SEHNR and CDR2 FQNEAQ (reference sequence). This CDR3 comprises 14 residues. With 1 base removed from V and 4 bases from J, the gap between germline ends came to 7 bases. This CDR3 reads CASSLVGGTGELFF. CDR3 sequence (DNA): TGTGCCAGCAGCTTAGTGGGGGGCACCGGGGAGCTGTTTTTT.

The count of this clone is one. The chain couples TRBV7-8 to TRBJ1-6, with TRBD1 identical over 7 bases. Germline values: CDR1 SGHVS, CDR2 FQNEAQ. The CDR3 is 18 residues long. Trimming removed 4 bases from V and 5 bases from J; junction bases left unmatched: 14. The CDR3 sequence: CASSYSTGQALHNSPLHF. The CDR3 coding sequence is TGTGCCAGCAGCTACTCAACCGGACAGGCCCTACATAATTCACCCCTCCACTTT.

Many counts were recorded for this clone. This sequence joins TRBV2 and TRBJ2-3, with TRBD1 identical over 9 bases. V shed 6 bases, J shed 14 bases, and the junction held 9 bases outside the gene matches. The CDR3 extends over 12 amino acids. Germline V gives CDR1 SNHLY, CDR2 FYNNEI. The CDR3 region has the DNA TGTGCCAGCAGGGGGACAGGGTCGTTTTTGTATTTT. Protein product: CASRGTGSFLYF. Drawing the rest from reference TRBV2 and TRBJ2-3, the complete variable domain is EPEVTQTPSHQVTQMGQEVILRCVPISNHLYFYWYRQILGQKVEFLVSFYNNEISEKSEIFDDQFSVERPDGSNFTLKIRSTKLEDSAMYFCASRGTGSFLYFGPGTRLTVL.

A few counts support this clone. The chain joins TRBV6-1 to TRBJ1-2; tentatively, D is TRBD1 (6 bases). The V end lost 1 base, the J end lost 8 bases, and 17 bases lay between the germline ends. CDR1 and CDR2 from the germline V gene are MNHNS and SASEGT. The CDR3 runs 15 residues. Here the CDR3 DNA reads TGTGCCAGCAGTGAAGGAACAGGGCCTAAATGGGGCTACACCTTC. Its translation is CASSEGTGPKWGYTF.

V and J are TRBV7-2 and TRBJ2-1; D might be TRBD2 (5 bases). Trimming left V 1 base short and J 9 bases short, with 10 bases between. Germline V gene sequence: CDR1 SGHTA, CDR2 FQGNSA. The CDR3 totals 13 residues. CDR3 sequence reads: CASSLVPSPEQFF. The CDR3 nucleotides read TGTGCCAGCAGCTTAGTGCCTAGCCCTGAGCAGTTCTTC.

J is TRBJ1-6 and V is TRBV7-9, with D uncertain. Per germline, CDR1 SEHNR and CDR2 FQNEAQ (reference sequence). V lost 1 base to trimming and J lost 10 bases, with 17 bases between them. This CDR3 comprises 16 residues. The CDR3 protein is CASSLVGGTGNSPLHF. DNA of the CDR3: TGTGCCAGCAGCTTAGTAGGCGGAACGGGGAACTCACCCCTCCACTTT.

A note on this clone: Other nucleotide sequences in the sample specify the same CDR3. The chain joins TRBV4-1 to TRBJ2-5, with a tentative D call TRBD1 (8 bases). The V end was cut by 4 bases, the J end by 5 bases, with 17 bases between. The CDR3 runs 15 residues. Germline assignment: CDR1 MGHRA and CDR2 YSYEKL. CDR3: CASSLGQGLRETQYF. The CDR3 DNA follows: TGCGCCAGCAGCCTAGGACAGGGACTACGGGAGACCCAGTACTTC.

The chain joins TRBV5-1 to TRBJ1-1, with 9 bases aligning to TRBD1. From germline, CDR1 is SGHRS and CDR2 YFSETQ. The trim removed 3 bases at V and 8 bases at J, leaving 2 bases unmatched. The CDR3 is made up of 12 amino acids. Written as DNA, the CDR3 is TGCGCCAGCAGCTGGGGACAGGGAGAAGCTTTCTTT. As protein: CASSWGQGEAFF.